This passage covers 10 T cell receptor beta chains from one sample sequenced in a study of blood T cell repertoires in COVID-19. The method was immunoSEQ multiplex PCR; TCRdb's version includes in-frame clones alone and lacks a portion of them. The sample holds 60,000 to 70,000 clones; around 88% are singletons and the top ten take under 20%. The sequencing sample was made of peripheral blood. The receptors were gathered from an elderly woman with active COVID-19.

The gene calls are TRBV7-9 and TRBJ2-7, with TRBD1 matching over 9 bases. The CDR3 extends over 14 amino acids. Germline CDR1 SEHNR, CDR2 FQNEAQ (reference sequence). Trimming at V came to 5 bases and at J to 6 bases, leaving 8 bases not matched to a gene. The CDR3 loop is CASSLGQGLGEQYF. The CDR3 coding sequence is TGTGCCAGCAGCCTCGGACAGGGGTTAGGCGAGCAGTACTTC.

V gene TRBV28 combines with J gene TRBJ2-3, with no clear D. The CDR3 length is 12 residues. V shed 2 bases and J shed 4 bases, with 4 bases lying between them. Germline values: CDR1 MDHEN, CDR2 SYDVKM. CDR3 residues: CASSLISDTQYF. For the CDR3, the DNA is TGTGCCAGCAGTTTAATCTCAGATACGCAGTATTTT.

The chain combines TRBV11-2 with TRBJ1-6, with TRBD1 identical over 9 bases. The CDR3 covers 14 residues. Germline V CDR1 and CDR2: SGHAT, FQNNGV. The ends lost 6 bases at V and 8 bases at J; junction bases unmatched: 5. DNA of the CDR3: TGTGCCAGCAGACAAGACAGGGGGTATTCACCCCTCCACTTT. Translation: CASRQDRGYSPLHF.

The chain joins TRBV29-1 to TRBJ2-1, with 12 bases lining up with TRBD2. The trim removed 7 bases at V and 9 bases at J, leaving 13 bases unmatched. This CDR3 has 15 residues. Germline CDR1 SQVTM, CDR2 ANQGSEA. The CDR3 DNA is TGCAGCGCGCGGACTAGCGGGGCTAGAGACAGTGAGCAGTTCTTC. Protein: CSARTSGARDSEQFF.

This chain connects TRBV7-8 to TRBJ2-7; D possibly corresponds to TRBD1 (5 bases). Looked up from germline, CDR1 is SGHVS and CDR2 is FQNEAQ. V lost 4 bases, J lost 4 bases, and 17 bases lay in between. This CDR3 is built from 15 residues. DNA for the CDR3: TGTGCCAGCAGCTCCAGCAGGGTTGTAGGGTACGAGCAGTACTTC. Protein product: CASSSSRVVGYEQYF.

This chain connects TRBV6-2 or TRBV6-3 to TRBJ1-1; no clear D. The CDR3 sequence is 11 residues long. Germline lookup yields CDR1 MNHEY and CDR2 SVGEGT. V lost 0 bases and J lost 10, with 6 bases in between. Here the CDR3 DNA reads TGTGCCAGCAGTTACTCTGTGAGAGCTTTCTTT. It yields the protein CASSYSVRAFF.

The chain links TRBV7-9 to TRBJ1-1, with no clear D. The V and J ends lost 0 bases and 4 bases respectively, with 12 bases between them. The germline V gene encodes CDR1 SEHNR and CDR2 FQNEAQ (reference sequence). There are 15 residues in the CDR3. Here the CDR3 DNA reads TGTGCCAGCAGCTTAGCGCGGGGAGGCGGCACTGAAGCTTTCTTT. Translating gives CASSLARGGGTEAFF.

The chain is built from TRBV15 and TRBJ2-3, with TRBD1 matching over 7 bases. CDR1 LNHNV and CDR2 YYDKDF come from the germline V gene (reference sequence). This CDR3 is 15 amino acids long. V lost 1 base to trimming and J lost 4 bases; unmatched junction nucleotides: 5. The CDR3 nucleotides read TGTGCCACCAGCAGAGGACAGGGAGTCGCAGATACGCAGTATTTT. It specifies CATSRGQGVADTQYF.

This clone is a singleton in its sample. V is TRBV3-1 (or the pseudogene TRBV3-2) and J is TRBJ2-5, with 9 bases identical to TRBD2. CDR3 size: 14 residues. Germline-derived CDR1 and CDR2 are LGHDT and YNNKEL (reference sequence). V trimming: 4 bases; J trimming: 7 bases; junction bases outside the gene matches: 7. The chain's CDR3 is CASSPTAGGGTQYF. The CDR3 bases are TGTGCCAGCAGCCCCACAGCGGGGGGCGGGACCCAGTACTTC.

The sample holds many counts of this clone. V usage is TRBV6-6 and J usage is TRBJ1-3; the D gene is possibly TRBD1 (5 bases). The CDR3 spans 14 residues. V was pared by 7 bases and J by 4 bases, with 14 bases between. Per germline, CDR1 MNHNY and CDR2 SVGAGI (reference sequence). DNA of the CDR3: TGTGCCAGCACCCTTCGCCAGGGAGGAAACACCATATATTTT. Translated: CASTLRQGGNTIYF.